A selection of T cell receptor beta chains follows, all from one sample in a study of identical twins. TCRdb passed the 5' RACE reads through MiXCR, listing each CDR3 protein once. This sample has 500,000 or so distinct CDR3 sequences, with around 15% found just once. This sample also appeared in a second study, on yellow fever vaccine responses in identical twins.

The sequenced sample was CD4+ T cells sorted from blood. The receptors come from a young woman in good health. CDR3s include the opening cysteine and the closing phenylalanine or tryptophan. A D gene is named only where the DNA matches it firmly. Clone size is given for some rows only: seen once, a few or many times, or a class if the clone is expanded.

TRBV20-1	TRBJ1-1	.	.	TGCAGTGCTACCACCTCAGGGCAGGTAATGAACACTGAAGTTTTCTTT	CSATTSGQVMNTEVFF
TRBV29-1	TRBJ2-3	.	.	TGCAGCGTTGATGATACGCAGTATTTT	CSVDDTQYF
TRBV20-1	TRBJ2-1	TRBD1	.	TGCAGTGCTCCCTGGACAGGAACCTACAATGAGCAGTTCTTC	CSAPWTGTYNEQFF
TRBV9	TRBJ2-5	.	.	TGTGCCAGCAGCGTTGGCAGGGGCGGACAGACCCAGTACTTC	CASSVGRGGQTQYF
TRBV7-2	TRBJ2-5	TRBD2	once	TGTGCCAGCAGGTCGCGGACGGGGGGGGAGACCCAGTACTTC	CASRSRTGGETQYF
TRBV6-2/TRBV6-3	TRBJ2-1	TRBD2	.	TGTGCCAGCAGTCCTAATCTAGCGGGGGGCTCCTACAATGAGCAGTTCTTC	CASSPNLAGGSYNEQFF
TRBV7-8	TRBJ2-2	.	few	TGTGCCAGCAGCCCCCGGAGGAACAGAGACTACACCGGGGAGCTGTTTTTT	CASSPRRNRDYTGELFF
TRBV15	TRBJ2-7	TRBD1	few	TGTGCCACCGGGCGGGGACAGGGGAGCTCCTACGAGCAGTACTTC	CATGRGQGSSYEQYF
TRBV27	TRBJ2-5	.	few	TGTGCCAGCAGTTTAAGTTCGATCGGGAAGACCCAGTACTTC	CASSLSSIGKTQYF
TRBV9	TRBJ1-4	TRBD1	once	TGTGCCAGCAGCGGGGGGACAGGGTCTATTGAAAAACTGTTTTTT	CASSGGTGSIEKLFF
TRBV9	TRBJ2-1	TRBD2	few	TGTGCCAGCAGCTACACGGGACTAGCGACAAATGAGCAGTTCTTC	CASSYTGLATNEQFF
TRBV10-3	TRBJ2-2	.	.	TGTGCCATCCACCCCGGGGAGAACACCGGGGAGCTGTTTTTT	CAIHPGENTGELFF
TRBV6-5	TRBJ2-7	.	.	TGTGCCAGCAGTTACTCCTCCAATGTGATTAAAACCTACGAGCAGTACTTC	CASSYSSNVIKTYEQYF
TRBV6-2/TRBV6-3	TRBJ2-7	.	few	TGTGCCAGCAGGGACGGGGGCTACGAGCAGTACTTC	CASRDGGYEQYF
TRBV11-2	TRBJ2-7	.	.	TGTGCCAGCAGCTTAGGAGCTTTTTCGGGGGGCTTTCGTTACGAGCAGTACTTC	CASSLGAFSGGFRYEQYF
TRBV29-1	TRBJ2-1	TRBD1	many	TGCAGCGTCCCGGGACAGTCCTACAATGAGCAGTTCTTC	CSVPGQSYNEQFF
TRBV5-1	TRBJ2-1	.	many	TGCGCCAGCAGCTTGGCCGAGAATGAGCAGTTCTTC	CASSLAENEQFF
TRBV5-1	TRBJ2-3	.	.	TGCGCCAGCAGCTTGGAGGGGAGGGGGCCAGATACGCAGTATTTT	CASSLEGRGPDTQYF
TRBV27	TRBJ2-3	.	.	TGTGCCAGCAGCTCCTCAGGTGGGGGCACAGATACGCAGTATTTT	CASSSSGGGTDTQYF
TRBV7-7	TRBJ2-3	TRBD1	many	TGTGCTAGCAGCACAGGGGGGACCACAGATACGCAGTATTTT	CASSTGGTTDTQYF
TRBV5-1	TRBJ1-4	TRBD1	many	TGCGCCAGCAGCTTGACAGGGGGCGCGTCGAATGAAAAACTGTTTTTT	CASSLTGGASNEKLFF
TRBV6-6	TRBJ1-1	.	.	TGTGCCAGCCACTCCTGGGATACTGAAGCTTTCTTT	CASHSWDTEAFF
TRBV6-1	TRBJ2-2	TRBD1	few	TGTGCCAGCAGTGAGTTAGGACAGGTCGGGGAGCTGTTTTTT	CASSELGQVGELFF
TRBV7-8	TRBJ2-2	.	many	TGTGCCAGCAGCTTATTCACAGTCCCGAACACCGGGGAGCTGTTTTTT	CASSLFTVPNTGELFF
TRBV7-9	TRBJ1-1	.	few	TGTGCCAGCAGCTTAAGGCCCTCTAAGGCCACTGAAGCTTTCTTT	CASSLRPSKATEAFF
TRBV7-6	TRBJ2-5	TRBD2	.	TGTGCCAGCAGCCCCCTGTCTAGCGGGCTCCAAGAGACCCAGTACTTC	CASSPLSSGLQETQYF
TRBV4-2	TRBJ1-1	.	few	TGTGCCAGCAGCCAAACGATGACTGAAGCTTTCTTT	CASSQTMTEAFF
TRBV20-1	TRBJ2-3	.	few	TGCAGTGCTAGAGATTTTGTAACTAGCTTAGCAGATACGCAGTATTTT	CSARDFVTSLADTQYF
TRBV3-1	TRBJ2-3	TRBD2	many	TGTGCCAGCAGCCAAGAGGCCAGCGGGGGGGCCAATACGCAGTATTTT	CASSQEASGGANTQYF
TRBV3-1	TRBJ2-1	TRBD2	few	TGTGCCAGCAGCCCTAGCGGGAGGGTTACCAATGAGCAGTTCTTC	CASSPSGRVTNEQFF
TRBV20-1	TRBJ1-2	.	.	TGCAGTGCTAGGGACTTAGCCCGGGGCTACACCTTC	CSARDLARGYTF
TRBV18	TRBJ2-5	.	.	TGTGCCAGCTCCCCTCTCTCCCTAGAGACCCAGTACTTC	CASSPLSLETQYF
TRBV29-1	TRBJ1-2	.	.	TGCACCGATTCTTCCAACTATGGCTACACCTTC	CTDSSNYGYTF
TRBV10-3	TRBJ2-7	TRBD2	few	TGTGCCATCAGCCCGGGACTAGCTTACGAGCAGTACTTC	CAISPGLAYEQYF
TRBV20-1	TRBJ2-7	TRBD1	few	TGCAGTGCTAGAGGACAGGGGGGACGGTACGAGCAGTACTTC	CSARGQGGRYEQYF
TRBV6-5	TRBJ2-7	.	.	TGTGCCAGCAGTTACTTCCGGGACTCCTACGAGCAGTACTTC	CASSYFRDSYEQYF
TRBV15	TRBJ2-7	.	few	TGTGCCACCAGCAGGGGGAGGACAGCTACCTACGAGCAGTACTTC	CATSRGRTATYEQYF
TRBV2	TRBJ2-7	.	many	TGTGCCAGCAGTGTTCGCGAGCAGTACTTC	CASSVREQYF
TRBV27	TRBJ2-7	TRBD1	.	TGTGCCAGCAGTGTCCGACAGGGTCCCTACGAGCAGTACTTC	CASSVRQGPYEQYF
TRBV24-1	TRBJ2-3	.	.	TGTGCCACCAGTGATTTGGGCCCCCTTCCAGATACGCAGTATTTT	CATSDLGPLPDTQYF
TRBV6-1	TRBJ2-7	TRBD1	few	TGTGCCAGCAGGCCCGAGGGACAGGGCTCCTACGAGCAGTACTTC	CASRPEGQGSYEQYF
TRBV10-3	TRBJ2-6	.	few	TGTGCCATCAGTGTACAGAGCTCTGGGGCCAACGTCCTGACTTTC	CAISVQSSGANVLTF
TRBV7-3	TRBJ2-3	.	few	TGTGCCAGCAGCTTATTTGCTAGCGATGATACGCAGTATTTT	CASSLFASDDTQYF
TRBV7-8	TRBJ2-1	TRBD2	.	TGTGCCAGCAGACCCCCCCTGACTAGCGGGAAGTACAATGAGCAGTTCTTC	CASRPPLTSGKYNEQFF
TRBV2	TRBJ2-7	.	.	TGTGCCAGCAGTCGGAATGGACAGTTTAGCGAGCAGTACTTC	CASSRNGQFSEQYF
TRBV6-1	TRBJ2-1	TRBD2	few	TGTGCCAGCAGTGTAGCGGGAGTGGGAGAGCAGTTCTTC	CASSVAGVGEQFF
TRBV10-3	TRBJ2-5	.	few	TGTGCCATCAGCGCCGGGGCCCAGGGAGAGACCCAGTACTTC	CAISAGAQGETQYF
TRBV3-1	TRBJ2-3	TRBD1	.	TGTGCCAGCAGACCTTCCCGAAGACAGGGGCAAACAGATACGCAGTATTTT	CASRPSRRQGQTDTQYF
TRBV4-2	TRBJ2-1	TRBD1	few	TGTGCCAGCAGCCAATTTAGGACAGGGAACGGCAATGAGCAGTTCTTC	CASSQFRTGNGNEQFF
TRBV15	TRBJ2-3	TRBD2	few	TGTGCCACCAGCAGGGGGACTAGCGGGACCGGCACAGATACGCAGTATTTT	CATSRGTSGTGTDTQYF
TRBV18	TRBJ2-7	TRBD1	few	TGTGCCAGCTCACCGGCAGGGGGCTACTACGAGCAGTACTTC	CASSPAGGYYEQYF
TRBV4-3	TRBJ2-7	TRBD1	few	TGCGCCAGCAGCCGATCCCGGGACAGTCTCTACGAGCAGTACTTC	CASSRSRDSLYEQYF
TRBV29-1	TRBJ2-1	TRBD1	few	TGCAGCGTCCCCAGGACAGGGGGCGCGGATGAGCAGTTCTTC	CSVPRTGGADEQFF
TRBV5-1	TRBJ2-5	.	.	TGCGCCAGCAGCTTGGGCGGCTCCCAGGGCTTGGTGGAGACCCAGTACTTC	CASSLGGSQGLVETQYF
TRBV9	TRBJ2-3	TRBD2	few	TGTGCCAGCAATCTAGCGGGGGGGGGTGATACGCAGTATTTT	CASNLAGGGDTQYF